This passage covers 32 T cell receptor beta chains from one sample sequenced in a study of spatial heterogeneity in lung cancer. Sample time point: blood at routine non-recurrence follow-up after resection. Each CDR3 protein is one row after TCRdb ran MiXCR on the 5' RACE reads. The sample comprises 15,000 or so distinct CDR3 sequences, 5.5% to 7% of which are singletons, and under 30% rests with the top ten. Material: PBMCs, obtained at follow-up. The receptor set was obtained from a male donor with early-stage non-small cell lung cancer.

In this sample, this clonotype turned up many times. V usage is TRBV28 and J usage is TRBJ2-7; the D gene is possibly TRBD2 (6 bases). The CDR3 consists of 12 residues. The V end was cut by 5 bases, the J end by 7 bases, with 12 bases between. CDR1 and CDR2 (germline): MDHEN, SYDVKM. CDR3 region: CASSPPGREQYF. CDR3 nucleotides: TGTGCCAGCAGTCCCCCGGGGAGGGAGCAGTACTTC.

This clonotype was seen at least ten times. V and J are TRBV24-1 and TRBJ2-2, with D maybe TRBD2 (6 bases). Germline CDR1 KGHDR, CDR2 SFDVKD. V was trimmed by 9 bases and J by 0 bases, leaving 16 bases between them. The CDR3 is 16 residues long. The CDR3 region has the DNA TGTGCCACCCTACGGAGGGGACGAGCGAACACCGGGGAGCTGTTTTTT. Protein product: CATLRRGRANTGELFF.

There are many counts of this clonotype. The gene calls are TRBV12-3 or TRBV12-4 and TRBJ1-2; D gene unclear. V lost 3 bases to trimming and J lost 4 bases, with 12 bases between them. The CDR3 totals 14 residues. For the CDR3, the DNA is TGTGCCAGCAGTTTGGACCCATGGAGCTATGGCTACACCTTC. This gives the protein CASSLDPWSYGYTF.

This clonotype appeared many times. The gene calls are TRBV6-2 or TRBV6-3 and TRBJ2-1; maybe TRBD2 (6 bases). The CDR3 has 11 residues. Germline V CDR1 and CDR2: MNHEY, SVGEGT. Trimming removed 2 bases from V and 16 bases from J, with 12 bases in between. The CDR3 spells CASSYGGIGFF. CDR3 nucleotide sequence: TGTGCCAGCAGTTACGGCGGGATAGGATTCTTC.

This rearrangement joins TRBV24-1 to TRBJ2-2, with TRBD2 matching 8 bases. J lost 4 bases, V lost 7 bases, and 10 bases had no gene match. The CDR3 runs 16 residues. Per the germline V gene, CDR1 is KGHDR and CDR2 is SFDVKD. The DNA for the CDR3 is TGTGCCACCAGGTCCGGGGGGGAAGACGGCACCGGGGAGCTGTTTTTT. Protein: CATRSGGEDGTGELFF.

This clonotype was seen at least ten times. CDR3 in amino acids: CASSQGGSLAGELFF. DNA for the CDR3: TGTGCCAGCAGCCAAGGGGGGTCCCTGGCCGGGGAGCTGTTTTTT. The genes are TRBV3-1 and TRBJ2-2, with D perhaps being TRBD1 or TRBD2 (5 bases each). Trimming pared 1 base from V and 6 bases from J, leaving 12 bases between. The length of the CDR3 is 15 residues. The V gene's germline CDR1 is LGHDT and CDR2 YNNKEL (reference sequence).

This clonotype was seen repeatedly, ten times or more. J is TRBJ1-6 and V is TRBV28; 10 bases line up with TRBD1. Germline V gene lookup returns CDR1 MDHEN and CDR2 SYDVKM. The CDR3 is 15 residues long. V lost 5 bases to trimming and J lost 5 bases; unmatched junction nucleotides: 3. DNA of the CDR3: TGTGCCAGCAGTAGCGGACAGGGGGATAATTCACCCCTCCACTTT. Its protein is CASSSGQGDNSPLHF.

This clonotype was detected ten times or more. This chain joins TRBV5-4 and TRBJ2-7, with 14 bases lining up with TRBD2. This CDR3 contains 17 residues. Germline CDR1 reads SGHNT; CDR2 reads YYREEE (reference sequence). The chain's CDR3 is CVGGSLGTSGRDYEQYF. The CDR3 DNA sequence: TGTGTGGGGGGCAGCTTGGGGACTAGCGGGAGAGACTACGAGCAGTACTTC.

This clonotype has ten or more counts. The chain couples TRBV20-1 to TRBJ1-1, with D maybe TRBD1 (6 bases). Germline assignment: CDR1 DFQATT and CDR2 SNEGSKA (reference sequence). V lost 6 bases and J lost 4, with 12 bases in between. This CDR3 is 12 amino acids long. DNA of the CDR3: TGCAGTGCCCCGACAGGCCGCACTGAAGCTTTCTTT. Translated: CSAPTGRTEAFF.

This clonotype was seen repeatedly, ten times or more. Here the CDR3 DNA reads TGCAGTGCTAGAGAGACTGGTAGGGATACGCAGTATTTT. It translates to CSARETGRDTQYF. This chain links TRBV20-1 with TRBJ2-3; D is ambiguous. The CDR3 extends over 13 amino acids. V lost 0 bases to trimming and J lost 6 bases, with 10 bases between them. Germline V gene data show CDR1 as DFQATT and CDR2 as SNEGSKA (reference sequence).

This clonotype was seen only a few times. J is TRBJ2-5 and V is TRBV12-3 or TRBV12-4, with TRBD2 identical over 7 bases. The CDR3 extends over 14 amino acids. V lost 3 bases to trimming and J lost 3 bases; unmatched junction nucleotides: 4. CDR3 nucleotide sequence: TGTGCCAGCAGTTTGGGGGGGATAGAAGAGACCCAGTACTTC. Its translation: CASSLGGIEETQYF.

This chain uses TRBV4-3 with TRBJ2-1; TRBD1 matches at 7 bases. Germline values: CDR1 LGHNA, CDR2 YSLEER. The ends lost 2 bases at V and 7 bases at J; junction bases unmatched: 5. The CDR3 is 14 residues long. CDR3 in DNA: TGCGCCAGCAGCCAAAAAACAGGGGAAAATGAGCAGTTCTTC. Amino acid sequence: CASSQKTGENEQFF.

This clonotype was recorded at least ten times. The chain couples TRBV12-3 or TRBV12-4 to TRBJ2-1; the D gene could be TRBD1 or TRBD2 (5 bases each). Trimming pared 4 bases from V and 11 bases from J, leaving 12 bases between. This CDR3 spans 12 amino acids. CDR3 protein: CASSWGPRKQFF. CDR3 sequence (DNA): TGTGCCAGCAGTTGGGGACCCCGGAAGCAGTTCTTC.

The V call is TRBV19, the J call TRBJ1-5; TRBD1 is a possible D gene (5 bases). The germline gives CDR1 LNHDA, CDR2 SQIVND (reference sequence). The V end lost 1 base, the J end lost 7 bases, and 8 bases lay between the germline ends. This CDR3 region has 13 residues. The CDR3 reads CASSIGWGQPQHF. The DNA of the CDR3 is TGTGCCAGTAGTATAGGCTGGGGGCAGCCCCAGCATTTT.

On this clonotype: Given a much more abundant clone one base away, this may be a read error. The chain carries TRBV20-1 and TRBJ1-5; D is unclear. Deletions cut 6 bases from V and 2 bases from J, with 8 bases between. The germline gives CDR1 DFQATT, CDR2 SNEGSKA (reference sequence). This CDR3 contains 12 residues. The CDR3 sequence is CSAMPGNQPQHF. DNA of the CDR3: TGCAGTGCCATGCCGGGCAATCAGCCCCAGCATTTT.

This clonotype appeared many times. The chain is built from TRBV28 and TRBJ2-3; no reliable D call. Germline V lookup: CDR1 MDHEN, CDR2 SYDVKM. Deletions cut 7 bases from V and 3 bases from J, with 11 bases between. This CDR3 spans 13 amino acids. The CDR3 sequence is CASIPPGTDTQYF. CDR3 in DNA: TGTGCCAGCATCCCCCCCGGAACAGATACGCAGTATTTT. Full variable domain (remainder filled in from reference TRBV28 and TRBJ2-3): DVKVTQSSRYLVKRTGEKVFLECVQDMDHENMFWYRQDPGLGLRLIYFSYDVKMKEKGDIPEGYSVSREKKERFSLILESASTNQTSMYLCASIPPGTDTQYFGPGTRLTVL.

This clonotype showed up many times. V and J are TRBV28 and TRBJ1-4, with unresolved D. This CDR3 has 18 residues. V lost 5 bases and J 3 bases, leaving 22 bases between the germline ends. CDR1 and CDR2 (germline): MDHEN, SYDVKM. CDR3 nucleotide sequence: TGTGCCAGCAGTCCCCCACCCCGGGAGTCTGGAGCTAATGAAAAACTGTTTTTT. It specifies CASSPPPRESGANEKLFF.

The sample holds a few counts of this clonotype. The chain joins TRBV4-3 to TRBJ1-1, with D possibly being TRBD1 (6 bases). The length of the CDR3 is 16 residues. Germline V lookup: CDR1 LGHNA, CDR2 YSLEER. The V end lost 1 base, the J end lost 4 bases, and 16 bases lay between the germline ends. The CDR3 region is CASSQGKNRVGTEAFF. The CDR3 nucleotides read TGCGCCAGCAGCCAAGGGAAGAACAGGGTTGGCACTGAAGCTTTCTTT.

This clonotype was found many times. V is TRBV23-1 and J is TRBJ2-3; 7 positions agree with TRBD1. TRBV23-1 is noted as an ORF with a role that remains uncertain. The J segment lost 0 bases and the V segment lost 4 bases, leaving 19 bases of the junction unmatched. The length of the CDR3 is 20 residues. CDR3 DNA: TGCGCCAGCAGTCCTCTCCGGGACAGTTTACGGGTTTCTAGCACAGATACGCAGTATTTT. Protein: CASSPLRDSLRVSSTDTQYF.

This clonotype was observed many times. This chain connects TRBV20-1 to TRBJ2-2; 8 nucleotides line up with TRBD1. The CDR3 has 12 amino acids. Germline loops: CDR1 DFQATT, CDR2 SNEGSKA (reference sequence). With 6 bases clipped from V and 7 bases from J, the junction kept 4 bases outside the gene matches. The CDR3 spells CSAPTGGGELFF. The CDR3 DNA follows: TGCAGTGCACCAACAGGGGGCGGGGAGCTGTTTTTT.

At least ten counts were recorded for this clonotype. The rearrangement joins TRBV28 to TRBJ1-2; 7 nucleotides agree with TRBD1. The CDR3 is 14 amino acids. CDR1 and CDR2 from the germline V gene are MDHEN and SYDVKM. J gave up 4 bases and V 7 bases, and 9 bases lay outside the gene matches. The CDR3 DNA reads as TGTGCCAGCACGCAAGGGGGCGCAGTCTATGGCTACACCTTC. Translation: CASTQGGAVYGYTF.

This clonotype came up many times. The J gene is TRBJ2-3, the V gene TRBV7-2; 9 nucleotides match TRBD1. The ends lost 2 bases at V and 2 bases at J; junction bases unmatched: 8. Germline CDR1 SGHTA, CDR2 FQGNSA. The CDR3 length is 17 residues. The CDR3 DNA is TGTGCCAGCAGCTTAAATCCGGGACAGGGTGCCACAGATACGCAGTATTTT. Protein product: CASSLNPGQGATDTQYF.

This clonotype showed up many times. This chain uses TRBV5-1 with TRBJ2-5, with TRBD1 identical over 8 bases. The CDR3 has 15 residues. V shed 0 bases, J shed 0 bases, and the junction held 1 base outside the gene matches. Germline V lookup: CDR1 SGHRS, CDR2 YFSETQ. CDR3: CASSLGQGYQETQYF. CDR3 bases: TGCGCCAGCAGCTTGGGACAGGGGTACCAAGAGACCCAGTACTTC. Drawing the rest from reference TRBV5-1 and TRBJ2-5, the complete variable domain is KAGVTQTPRYLIKTRGQQVTLSCSPISGHRSVSWYQQTPGQGLQFLFEYFSETQRNKGNFPGRFSGRQFSNSRSEMNVSTLELGDSALYLCASSLGQGYQETQYFGPGTRLLVL.

This clonotype was counted a few times. The chain joins TRBV27 to TRBJ1-2; TRBD1 agrees at 8 bases. Germline CDR1 is MNHEY and CDR2 is SMNVEV (reference sequence). The length of the CDR3 is 15 residues. Trimming removed 4 bases from V and 5 bases from J; junction bases left unmatched: 9. The CDR3 is CASSYAQGARYGYTF. Here the CDR3 DNA reads TGTGCCAGCAGTTACGCGCAGGGGGCGCGATATGGCTACACCTTC.

This clonotype has a count of ten or more. The genes are TRBV5-6 and TRBJ2-3; D possibly corresponds to TRBD1 (5 bases). V shed 0 bases and J shed 2 bases, with 16 bases lying between them. Germline CDR1 reads SGHDT; CDR2 reads YYEEEE. The CDR3 is 17 amino acids. The CDR3 sequence is CASSLGADSRDTDTQYF. DNA for the CDR3: TGTGCCAGCAGCTTGGGTGCTGACAGTAGAGACACAGATACGCAGTATTTT. Based on the CDR3 plus reference TRBV5-6 and TRBJ2-3, the full variable domain is DAGVTQSPTHLIKTRGQQVTLRCSPKSGHDTVSWYQQALGQGPQFIFQYYEEEERQRGNFPDRFSGHQFPNYSSELNVNALLLGDSALYLCASSLGADSRDTDTQYFGPGTRLTVL.

This clonotype was observed at least ten times. The J gene is TRBJ2-1, the V gene TRBV7-9; TRBD2 matches 12 bases. Trimming at V came to 4 bases and at J to 12 bases, leaving 13 bases not matched to a gene. CDR1 is SEHNR and CDR2 is FQNEAQ in the germline V gene (reference sequence). The CDR3 totals 16 residues. The CDR3 here is CASSSTSGSSPDGQFF. DNA for the CDR3: TGTGCCAGCAGCTCGACTAGCGGGAGCTCACCCGACGGGCAGTTCTTC.

The sample holds many counts of this clonotype. V usage is TRBV7-2 and J usage is TRBJ2-2; the D gene could be TRBD1 or TRBD2 (5 bases each). This CDR3 region has 15 residues. Per germline, CDR1 SGHTA and CDR2 FQGNSA. Deletions cut 3 bases from V and 7 bases from J, with 15 bases between. CDR3 in amino acids: CASSLGKGTYGELFF. CDR3 bases: TGTGCCAGCAGCTTGGGAAAAGGGACCTACGGGGAGCTGTTTTTT. The full variable domain, rest sourced from reference TRBV7-2 and TRBJ2-2, is GAGVSQSPSNKVTEKGKDVELRCDPISGHTALYWYRQSLGQGLEFLIYFQGNSAPDKSGLPSDRFSAERTGGSVSTLTIQRTQQEDSAVYLCASSLGKGTYGELFFGEGSRLTVL.

This clonotype occurred many times. The rearrangement uses TRBV7-9 and TRBJ2-7; 11 nucleotides match TRBD2. With 10 bases clipped from V and 5 bases from J, the junction kept 7 bases outside the gene matches. The germline V gene encodes CDR1 SEHNR and CDR2 FQNEAQ (reference sequence). The CDR3 runs to 13 residues. The CDR3 spells CAITPGLADEQYF. DNA of the CDR3: TGTGCCATAACCCCGGGACTAGCGGACGAGCAGTACTTC. The full variable domain, its missing parts supplied by reference TRBV7-9 and TRBJ2-7, is DTGVSQNPRHKITKRGQNVTFRCDPISEHNRLYWYRQTLGQGPEFLTYFQNEAQLEKSRLLSDRFSAERPKGSFSTLEIQRTEQGDSAMYLCAITPGLADEQYFGPGTRLTVT.

In its sample, this clonotype was seen many times. The gene calls are TRBV28 and TRBJ2-5, with 8 bases lining up with TRBD1. This CDR3 is built from 16 residues. The junction had 7 bases not matched to a gene; V was cut back by 3 bases and J by 1 base. CDR1 is MDHEN, CDR2 SYDVKM, per germline. CDR3 coding DNA: TGTGCCAGCAGTTTGGTCGGGACAGGCGGCCAAGAGACCCAGTACTTC. This translates into CASSLVGTGGQETQYF.

This clonotype was picked up many times. The genes are TRBV13 and TRBJ2-5, with 10 bases matching TRBD1. The CDR3 is made up of 14 amino acids. Germline V gene data show CDR1 as PRHDT and CDR2 as FYEKMQ (reference sequence). J was trimmed by 5 bases and V by 5 bases; bases with no gene match: 5. The CDR3 DNA reads as TGTGCCAGCAGCCCTGGGACAGGGGACGAGACCCAGTACTTC. Encoded protein: CASSPGTGDETQYF.

At least ten counts were recorded for this clonotype. The rearrangement links TRBV7-2 to TRBJ2-3, with TRBD1 matching over 7 bases. Per the germline V gene, CDR1 is SGHTA and CDR2 is FQGNSA. V was pared by 7 bases and J by 2 bases, with 3 bases of the junction left unmatched. The CDR3 loop spans 13 amino acids. The CDR3 loop is CASTGQVTDTQYF. CDR3 nucleotides: TGTGCCAGCACAGGACAGGTCACAGATACGCAGTATTTT.

This clonotype showed up just a few times. This sequence joins TRBV7-7 and TRBJ2-3, with TRBD1 identical over 7 bases. This CDR3 is 16 amino acids long. V dropped 5 bases and J dropped 1; count of bases not matched to a gene: 9. Germline V lookup: CDR1 SSHAT, CDR2 FNYEAQ (reference sequence). CDR3 protein: CASSPGQAGGTDTQYF. In DNA form, the CDR3 reads TGTGCCAGCAGCCCAGGACAGGCAGGGGGCACAGATACGCAGTATTTT.